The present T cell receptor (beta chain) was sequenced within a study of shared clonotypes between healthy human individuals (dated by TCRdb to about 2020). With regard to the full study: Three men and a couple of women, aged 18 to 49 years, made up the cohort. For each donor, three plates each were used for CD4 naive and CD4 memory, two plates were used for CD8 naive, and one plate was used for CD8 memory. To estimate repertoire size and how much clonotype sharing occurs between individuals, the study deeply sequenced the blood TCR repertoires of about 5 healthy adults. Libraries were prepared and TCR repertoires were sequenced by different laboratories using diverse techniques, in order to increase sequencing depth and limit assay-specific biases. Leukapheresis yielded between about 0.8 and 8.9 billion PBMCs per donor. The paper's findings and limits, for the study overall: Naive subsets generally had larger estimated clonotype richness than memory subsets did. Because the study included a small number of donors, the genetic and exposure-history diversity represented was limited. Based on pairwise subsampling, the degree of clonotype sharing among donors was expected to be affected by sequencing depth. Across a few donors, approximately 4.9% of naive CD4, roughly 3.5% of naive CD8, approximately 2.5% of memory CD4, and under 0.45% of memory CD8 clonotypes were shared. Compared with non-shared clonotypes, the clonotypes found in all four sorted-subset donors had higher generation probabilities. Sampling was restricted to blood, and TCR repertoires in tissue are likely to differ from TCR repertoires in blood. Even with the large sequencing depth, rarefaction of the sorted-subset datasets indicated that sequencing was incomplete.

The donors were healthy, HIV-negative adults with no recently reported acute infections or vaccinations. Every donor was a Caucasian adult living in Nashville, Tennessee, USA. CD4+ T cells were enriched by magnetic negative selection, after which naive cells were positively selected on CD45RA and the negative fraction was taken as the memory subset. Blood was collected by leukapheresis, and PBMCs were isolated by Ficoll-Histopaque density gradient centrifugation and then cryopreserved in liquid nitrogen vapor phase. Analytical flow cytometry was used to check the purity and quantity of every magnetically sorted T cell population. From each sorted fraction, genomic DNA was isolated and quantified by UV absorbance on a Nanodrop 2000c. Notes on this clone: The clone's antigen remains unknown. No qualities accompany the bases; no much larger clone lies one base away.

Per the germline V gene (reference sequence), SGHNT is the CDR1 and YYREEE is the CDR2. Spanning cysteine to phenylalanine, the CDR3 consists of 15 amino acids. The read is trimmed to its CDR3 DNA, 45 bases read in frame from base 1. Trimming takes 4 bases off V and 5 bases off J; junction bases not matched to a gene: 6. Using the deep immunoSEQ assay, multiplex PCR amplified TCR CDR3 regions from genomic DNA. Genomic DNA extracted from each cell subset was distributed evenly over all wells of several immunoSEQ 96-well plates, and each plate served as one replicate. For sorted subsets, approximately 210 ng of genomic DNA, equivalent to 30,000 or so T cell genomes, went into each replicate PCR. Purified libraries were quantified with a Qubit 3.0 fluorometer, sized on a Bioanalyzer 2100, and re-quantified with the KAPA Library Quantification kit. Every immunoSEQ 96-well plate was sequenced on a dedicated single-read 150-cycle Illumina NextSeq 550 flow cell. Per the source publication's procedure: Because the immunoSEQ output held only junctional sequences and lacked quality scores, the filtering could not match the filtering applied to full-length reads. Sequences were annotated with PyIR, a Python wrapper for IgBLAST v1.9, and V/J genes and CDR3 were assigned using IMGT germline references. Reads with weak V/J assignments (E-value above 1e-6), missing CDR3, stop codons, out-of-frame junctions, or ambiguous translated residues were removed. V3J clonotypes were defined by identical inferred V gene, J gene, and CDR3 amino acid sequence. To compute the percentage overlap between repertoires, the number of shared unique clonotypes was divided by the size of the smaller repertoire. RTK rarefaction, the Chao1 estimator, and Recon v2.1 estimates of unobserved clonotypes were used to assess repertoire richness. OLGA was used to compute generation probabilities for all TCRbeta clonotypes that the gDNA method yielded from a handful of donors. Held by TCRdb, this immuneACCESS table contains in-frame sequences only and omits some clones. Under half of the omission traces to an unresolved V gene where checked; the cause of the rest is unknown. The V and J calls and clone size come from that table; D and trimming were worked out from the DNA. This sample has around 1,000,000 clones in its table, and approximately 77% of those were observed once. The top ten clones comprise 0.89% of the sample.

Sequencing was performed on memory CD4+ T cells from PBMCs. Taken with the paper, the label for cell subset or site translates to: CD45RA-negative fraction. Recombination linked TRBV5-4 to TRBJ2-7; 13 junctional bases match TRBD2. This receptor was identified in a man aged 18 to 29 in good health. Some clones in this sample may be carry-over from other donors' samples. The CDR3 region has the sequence CASSEEGLAGNEQYF. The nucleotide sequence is TGTGCCAGCAGCGAAGAGGGACTAGCGGGAAACGAGCAGTACTTC.